This TCR beta chain was documented in a study of early T cells in non-severe SARS-CoV-2 infection. Study information: Bulk RNA isolated from unsorted whole blood underwent sequencing; chains were not paired.

V trimming: 0 bases; J trimming: 2 bases; junction bases outside the gene matches: 4. Germline V CDR1 and CDR2: MGHRA, YSYEKL. This CDR3 spans 15 amino acids. TCRdb itself ran the 5' RACE reads through MiXCR, one entry per CDR3 protein. The sample has some 96,000 distinct CDR3 sequences, 11% seen once. The sequences come from whole blood, collected at baseline. This TCR was recovered from an adult who was a healthcare worker with PCR-confirmed SARS-CoV-2 infection or an uninfected control (not recorded which). The chain employs TRBV4-1 and TRBJ2-7; the match to TRBD1 covers 7 bases. DNA of the CDR3: TGCGCCAGCAGCCAAGATCTTGGGACAGCCTACGAGCAGTACTTC. Translated, it gives CASSQDLGTAYEQYF.